The 19 T cell receptor beta chains below come from one sample, sequenced in a study of T cell clonality in common variable immunodeficiency. Study outcomes and limitations: In common variable immunodeficiency, TCR beta chains reportedly carried fewer deletions and N-nucleotide insertions.

TCRdb's copy holds only in-frame clones and misses some; the assay was immunoSEQ multiplex PCR. The sample presents under 20,000 clones, none singletons. Their antigens are not known. Sequenced: peripheral blood mononuclear cells. The receptors originated from a human donor with common variable immunodeficiency.

This clone appeared a few times. The read falls 3 residues short of the CDR3 end, and the missing part is taken from the germline J gene. The chain employs TRBV18 and TRBJ2-3; 10 bases fit TRBD2. V shed 6 bases, J shed 4 bases, and the junction held 7 bases outside the gene matches. In germline, CDR1 is KGHSH, CDR2 LQKENI. The CDR3 length is 15 residues. CDR3 sequence reads: CASSPLAGAPDTQYF. Incomplete CDR3 DNA: TGTGCCAGCTCGCCCCTAGCGGGAGCCCCAGATACG. The full variable domain, its missing parts supplied by reference TRBV18 and TRBJ2-3, is NAGVMQNPRHLVRRRGQEARLRCSPMKGHSHVYWYRQLPEEGLKFMVYLQKENIIDESGMPKERFSAEFPKEGPSILRIQQVVRGDSAAYFCASSPLAGAPDTQYFGPGTRLTVL.

Worth noting for this clone: Read data end 3 residues before the CDR3 end; the end is taken from the germline J gene. The gene calls are TRBV19 and TRBJ2-1; TRBD1 matches at 7 bases. This CDR3 is 14 amino acids long. V shed 6 bases, J shed 3 bases, and the junction held 5 bases outside the gene matches. The germline V gene has CDR1 LNHDA and CDR2 SQIVND (reference sequence). Incomplete CDR3 DNA: TGTGCCAGTAGGGACCGGGACAGCTACAATGAG. Encoded protein: CASRDRDSYNE. From start to end, the CDR3 is CASRDRDSYNEQFF.

This clone appeared a few times. The read ends 3 residues before the CDR3 terminus; that terminus is restored from the germline J gene. The gene calls are TRBV19 and TRBJ2-1; 9 bases match TRBD1. The CDR3 consists of 13 residues. From germline, CDR1 is LNHDA and CDR2 SQIVND (reference sequence). Germline trimming cut 9 bases from V and 5 bases from J; bases unmatched to any gene: 5. The CDR3 DNA, read in part, is TGTGCCAGCGCGGACAGGGGTCACAATGAG. The encoded protein is CASADRGHNE. The complete CDR3 protein is CASADRGHNEQFF.

A remark on this clone: The DNA ends 3 residues before the CDR3 does, and the rest of the CDR3 is filled in from the germline J gene. This sequence joins TRBV2 and TRBJ2-1; 12 bases map to TRBD2. Trimming cost V 6 bases and J 1 base; bases outside gene matches: 4. The length of the CDR3 is 16 residues. Germline CDR1 reads SNHLY; CDR2 reads FYNNEI. The sequenced part of the CDR3 DNA is TGTGCCAGCAGGTTACTAGCGGGGGGATCCTACAATGAG. It encodes CASRLLAGGSYNE. The whole CDR3 reads CASRLLAGGSYNEQFF.

About this clone: Compared with germline, one end of the junction differs, possibly owing to a read error. The observed sequence ends 3 residues before the CDR3 terminus, with the missing tail filled in from the germline J gene. The rearrangement uses TRBV7-7 and TRBJ1-6, with TRBD1 matching over 9 bases. The CDR3 is 14 amino acids. Germline V gene sequence: CDR1 SSHAT, CDR2 FNYEAQ (reference sequence). CDR3 in amino acids: CASSWDRVNSPLHF. Partial CDR3 DNA: TGTGCTAGCAGCTGGGACAGGGTCAATTCACCC. Together with reference TRBV7-7 and TRBJ1-6, the CDR3 gives the full variable domain: GAGVSQSPRYKVTKRGQDVTLRCDPISSHATLYWYQQALGQGPEFLTYFNYEAQPDKSGLPSDRFSAERPEGSISTLTIQRTEQRDSAMYRCASSWDRVNSPLHFGNGTRLTVT.

Details on this clone: The missing CDR3 end, 3 residues past where the read stops, is filled in from the germline J gene. The rearrangement links TRBV7-9 to TRBJ1-4; D possibly corresponds to TRBD1 (5 bases). V was clipped by 3 bases and J by 8 bases, with 16 bases between them. The CDR3 consists of 15 residues. CDR1 SEHNR and CDR2 FQNEAQ come from the germline V gene (reference sequence). The sequenced CDR3 bases are TGTGCCAGCAGCTTCGAGGCCGGGGGGAGGGAAAAA. Translated: CASSFEAGGREK. In full, the CDR3 is CASSFEAGGREKLFF.

Incomplete CDR3 DNA: TGTGCCAGTAGTATAGATCGGCTAGCCTCCACAGGGGAG. Encoded protein: CASSIDRLASTGE. The whole CDR3 reads CASSIDRLASTGELFF. The chain employs TRBV19 and TRBJ2-2; a weak D match, TRBD2 (5 bases). The read comes to an end 3 residues before the CDR3 does, leaving the germline J gene to fill in the end. CDR3 length: 16 residues. V was pared by 0 bases and J by 8 bases, with 16 bases between. The germline V gene has CDR1 LNHDA and CDR2 SQIVND (reference sequence).

A note on this clone: The read stops 3 residues short of the end of the CDR3; the missing end is completed from the germline J gene. The chain employs TRBV7-9 and TRBJ1-1; the match to TRBD1 covers 9 bases. This CDR3 comprises 11 residues. The germline CDR1 and CDR2 sequences are SEHNR and FQNEAQ (reference sequence). The part of the CDR3 DNA that was read is TGTGCCAGCAGCCCGGGACAGGGT. Encoded protein: CASSPGQG. The complete CDR3 sequence is CASSPGQGAFF. The whole variable domain, remainder taken from reference TRBV7-9 and TRBJ1-1, is DTGVSQNPRHKITKRGQNVTFRCDPISEHNRLYWYRQTLGQGPEFLTYFQNEAQLEKSRLLSDRFSAERPKGSFSTLEIQRTEQGDSAMYLCASSPGQGAFFGQGTRLTVV.

Points on this clone: The read comes to an end 3 residues before the CDR3 does, leaving the germline J gene to fill in the end. This chain uses TRBV29-1 with TRBJ2-5; 10 positions agree with TRBD1. Germline V gene lookup returns CDR1 SQVTM and CDR2 ANQGSEA. The CDR3 runs 13 residues. Trimming cost V 7 bases and J 3 bases; bases outside gene matches: 5. CDR3 sequence: CSAPGTGEETQYF. The part of the CDR3 DNA that was read is TGCAGCGCCCCCGGGACAGGGGAAGAGACC.

Notes on this clone: The CDR3 end is not reached by the read, which stops 3 residues before it; the germline J gene fills it in. V is TRBV2 and J is TRBJ2-5; 8 nucleotides align to TRBD2. The CDR3 is made up of 14 amino acids. The germline gives CDR1 SNHLY, CDR2 FYNNEI. J lost 1 base, V lost 8 bases, and 6 bases had no gene match. The covered CDR3 bases are TGTGCCAGCGGGAAAACTAGCGGCCAAGAGACC. It specifies CASGKTSGQET. The full CDR3 protein is CASGKTSGQETQYF.

This clone is classed as medium-sized. The DNA ends 3 residues before the CDR3 does, and the rest of the CDR3 is filled in from the germline J gene. V and J are TRBV28 and TRBJ2-1; tentatively, D is TRBD2 (5 bases). Trimming removed 5 bases at V and 4 bases at J, with 15 bases between. Per germline, CDR1 MDHEN and CDR2 SYDVKM. This CDR3 has 15 amino acids. The CDR3 spells CASSAFRGSYNEQFF. The sequenced part of the CDR3 DNA is TGTGCCAGCAGTGCATTTCGCGGGTCTTACAATGAG. The entire variable domain, with the rest obtained from reference TRBV28 and TRBJ2-1, is as follows: DVKVTQSSRYLVKRTGEKVFLECVQDMDHENMFWYRQDPGLGLRLIYFSYDVKMKEKGDIPEGYSVSREKKERFSLILESASTNQTSMYLCASSAFRGSYNEQFFGPGTRLTVL.

By sample fraction, this clone is medium-sized. The read finishes 3 residues shy of the CDR3 end, and the germline J gene is used to complete it. V and J are TRBV29-1 and TRBJ2-1; 8 bases are shared with TRBD1. CDR3 length equals 13 residues. CDR1 is SQVTM, CDR2 ANQGSEA, per germline. Unmatched junction bases numbered 8, after V lost 7 bases and J lost 6 bases. The CDR3 DNA, read in part, is TGCAGCGCCCGGACAGGGATAGGCAATGAG. Protein sequence: CSARTGIGNE. From start to end, the CDR3 is CSARTGIGNEQFF.

Worth noting for this clone: The read halts 3 residues ahead of the CDR3 end, with the missing end drawn from the germline J gene. This chain uses TRBV7-9 with TRBJ2-1; no reliable D call. Trimming pared 5 bases from V and 5 bases from J, leaving 7 bases between. The CDR3 sequence is 12 residues long. Germline assignment: CDR1 SEHNR and CDR2 FQNEAQ (reference sequence). CDR3 DNA, as far as it was read: TGTGCCAGCAGCATTCCTAACAATGAG. Translated: CASSIPNNE. In full, the CDR3 is CASSIPNNEQFF.

In the case of this clone: Read coverage stops 3 residues before the CDR3 terminus; the germline J gene supplies the remainder. The chain uses TRBV7-9 and TRBJ1-1; 8 bases map to TRBD1. CDR3 length equals 15 residues. Germline V CDR1 and CDR2: SEHNR, FQNEAQ (reference sequence). V gave up 1 base and J gave up 4 bases; unmatched junction bases: 5. The covered CDR3 bases are TGTGCCAGCAGCTTAGGTCAGGGGGCGGGCACTGAA. Translated: CASSLGQGAGTE. The whole CDR3 sequence is CASSLGQGAGTEAFF.

Worth noting for this clone: The CDR3 end falls 3 residues outside the read, so it is completed with the germline J gene. The chain carries TRBV7-9 and TRBJ1-3; D gene ambiguous. Trimming stripped 1 base from V and 4 bases from J, with 11 bases between. The length of the CDR3 is 15 residues. Germline V lookup: CDR1 SEHNR, CDR2 FQNEAQ (reference sequence). CDR3 in amino acids: CASSLGGDLGNTIYF. The CDR3 DNA, read in part, is TGTGCCAGCAGCTTAGGAGGAGACTTAGGAAACACC.

Notes on this clone: With the read ending 3 residues before the CDR3 end, the germline J gene is used to fill in that end. The rearrangement uses TRBV5-1 and TRBJ1-3; D perhaps matches TRBD1 (6 bases). V was trimmed by 1 base and J by 0 bases, leaving 11 bases between them. This CDR3 spans 16 amino acids. Germline V gene data show CDR1 as SGHRS and CDR2 as YFSETQ. The CDR3 protein is CASSLQGTSSGNTIYF. Incomplete CDR3 DNA: TGCGCCAGCAGCTTGCAGGGGACCTCCTCTGGAAACACC.

Remarks on this clone: The read falls 3 residues short of the CDR3 end, and the missing part is taken from the germline J gene. The chain links TRBV2 to TRBJ1-2; no clear D. Looked up from germline, CDR1 is SNHLY and CDR2 is FYNNEI. There are 12 residues in the CDR3. The DNA read from the CDR3 is TGTGCCAGCAGTGCACCAAAGGGCGGC. Protein sequence: CASSAPKGG. The entire CDR3 reads CASSAPKGGYTF.

This clone has a handful of counts. The read is 3 residues too short to cover the CDR3 end, so that end is filled in from the germline J gene. The chain combines TRBV7-8 with TRBJ2-1; D might be TRBD2 (6 bases). The CDR3 consists of 14 residues. V was shortened by 5 bases and J by 5 bases, with 13 bases between the two germline ends. CDR1 and CDR2 (germline): SGHVS, FQNEAQ. CDR3 sequence: CASSPPGTDNEQFF. The DNA read from the CDR3 is TGTGCCAGCAGCCCACCCGGGACTGACAATGAG.

This clone was seen many times. The sequence runs out 3 residues before the end of the CDR3; the remainder is reconstructed from the germline J gene. J is TRBJ2-4 and V is TRBV18; 10 bases fit TRBD1. Germline V gives CDR1 KGHSH, CDR2 LQKENI. This CDR3 spans 19 amino acids. V shed 4 bases and J 0 bases; nucleotides not matched to a gene: 12. The CDR3 sequence: CASSLRDRGNRLAKNIQYF. The CDR3 DNA, read in part, is TGTGCCAGCTCACTTCGGGACAGGGGTAATAGGTTAGCCAAAAACATT.